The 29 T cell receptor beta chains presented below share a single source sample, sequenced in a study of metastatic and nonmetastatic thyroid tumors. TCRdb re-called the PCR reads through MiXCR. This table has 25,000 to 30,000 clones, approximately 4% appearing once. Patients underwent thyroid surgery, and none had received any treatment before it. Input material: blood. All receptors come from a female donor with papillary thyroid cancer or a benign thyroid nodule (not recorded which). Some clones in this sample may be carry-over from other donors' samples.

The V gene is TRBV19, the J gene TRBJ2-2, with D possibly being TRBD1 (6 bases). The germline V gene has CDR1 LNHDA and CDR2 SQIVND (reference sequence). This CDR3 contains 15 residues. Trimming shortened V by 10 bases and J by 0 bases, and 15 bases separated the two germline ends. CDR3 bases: TGTGCCACCGCCAACAGGGCCGCGAACACCGGGGAGCTGTTTTTT. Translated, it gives CATANRAANTGELFF. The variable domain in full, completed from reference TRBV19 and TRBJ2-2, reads DGGITQSPKYLFRKEGQNVTLSCEQNLNHDAMYWYRQDPGQGLRLIYYSQIVNDFQKGDIAEGYSVSREKKESFPLTVTSAQKNPTAFYLCATANRAANTGELFFGEGSRLTVL.

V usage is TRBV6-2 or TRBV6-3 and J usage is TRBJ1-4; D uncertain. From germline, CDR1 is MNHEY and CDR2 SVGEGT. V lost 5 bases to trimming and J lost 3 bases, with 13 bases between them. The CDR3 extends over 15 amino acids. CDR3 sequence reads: CASSDMGQANEKLFF. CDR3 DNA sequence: TGTGCCAGCAGTGACATGGGTCAGGCTAATGAAAAACTGTTTTTT.

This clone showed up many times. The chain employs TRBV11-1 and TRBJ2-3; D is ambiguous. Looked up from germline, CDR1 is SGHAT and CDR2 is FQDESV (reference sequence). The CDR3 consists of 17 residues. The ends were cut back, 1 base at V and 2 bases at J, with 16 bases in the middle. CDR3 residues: CASSLVTAGFYTDTQYF. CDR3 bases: TGTGCCAGCAGCTTAGTAACAGCTGGATTCTACACAGATACGCAGTATTTT. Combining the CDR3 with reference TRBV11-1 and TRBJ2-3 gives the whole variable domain EAEVAQSPRYKITEKSQAVAFWCDPISGHATLYWYRQILGQGPELLVQFQDESVVDDSQLPKDRFSAERLKGVDSTLKIQPAELGDSAMYLCASSLVTAGFYTDTQYFGPGTRLTVL.

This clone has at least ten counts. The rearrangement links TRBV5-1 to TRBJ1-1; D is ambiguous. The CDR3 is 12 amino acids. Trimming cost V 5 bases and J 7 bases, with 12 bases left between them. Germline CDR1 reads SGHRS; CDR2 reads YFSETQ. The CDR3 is CASRDERSEAFF. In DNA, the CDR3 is TGCGCCAGCAGAGACGAACGGAGTGAAGCTTTCTTT.

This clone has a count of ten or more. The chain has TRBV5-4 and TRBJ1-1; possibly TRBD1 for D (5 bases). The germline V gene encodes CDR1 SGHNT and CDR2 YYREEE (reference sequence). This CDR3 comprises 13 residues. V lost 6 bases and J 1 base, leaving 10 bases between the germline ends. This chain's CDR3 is CASTIDRNTEAFF. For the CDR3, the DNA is TGTGCCAGCACCATTGACAGGAACACTGAAGCTTTCTTT.

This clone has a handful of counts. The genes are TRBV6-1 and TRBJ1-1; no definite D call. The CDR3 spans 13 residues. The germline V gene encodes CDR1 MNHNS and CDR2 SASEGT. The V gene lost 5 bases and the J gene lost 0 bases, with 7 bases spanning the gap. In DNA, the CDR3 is TGTGCCAGCAGTCCCCCTATGAACACTGAAGCTTTCTTT. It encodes CASSPPMNTEAFF.

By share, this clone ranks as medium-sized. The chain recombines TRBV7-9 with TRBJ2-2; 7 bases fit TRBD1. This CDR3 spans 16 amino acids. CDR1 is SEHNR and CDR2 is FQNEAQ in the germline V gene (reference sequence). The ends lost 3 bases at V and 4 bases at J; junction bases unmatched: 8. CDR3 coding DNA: TGTGCCAGCAGCTTTAGACAGGGTATCACCACCGGGGAGCTGTTTTTT. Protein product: CASSFRQGITTGELFF.

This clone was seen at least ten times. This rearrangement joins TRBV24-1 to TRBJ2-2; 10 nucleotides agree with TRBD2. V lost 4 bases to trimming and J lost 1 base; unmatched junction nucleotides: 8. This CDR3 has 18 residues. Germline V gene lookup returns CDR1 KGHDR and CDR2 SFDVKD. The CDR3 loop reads CATSEGAGGPQNTGELFF. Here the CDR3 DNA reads TGTGCCACCAGTGAAGGAGCGGGAGGGCCTCAGAACACCGGGGAGCTGTTTTTT.

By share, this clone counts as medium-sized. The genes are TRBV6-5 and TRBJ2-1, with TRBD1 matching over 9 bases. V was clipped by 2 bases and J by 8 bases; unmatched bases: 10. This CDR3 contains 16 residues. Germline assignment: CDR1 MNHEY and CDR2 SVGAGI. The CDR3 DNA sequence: TGTGCCAGCAGTTACATCGGAGAGGACAGGGGCGATGAGCAGTTCTTC. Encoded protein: CASSYIGEDRGDEQFF.

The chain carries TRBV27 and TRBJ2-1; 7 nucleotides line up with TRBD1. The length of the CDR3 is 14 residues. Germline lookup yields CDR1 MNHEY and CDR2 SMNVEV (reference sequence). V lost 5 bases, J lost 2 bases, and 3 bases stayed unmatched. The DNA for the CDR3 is TGTGCCAGCAGTCTACAGGGGACCTACAATGAGCAGTTCTTC. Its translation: CASSLQGTYNEQFF.

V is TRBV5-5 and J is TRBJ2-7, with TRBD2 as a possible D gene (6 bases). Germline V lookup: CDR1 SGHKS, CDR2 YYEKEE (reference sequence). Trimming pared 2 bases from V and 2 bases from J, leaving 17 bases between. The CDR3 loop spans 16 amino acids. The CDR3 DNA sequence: TGTGCCAGCAGCTTTAGCGTCGGCGGGATGACCTACGAGCAGTACTTC. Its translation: CASSFSVGGMTYEQYF.

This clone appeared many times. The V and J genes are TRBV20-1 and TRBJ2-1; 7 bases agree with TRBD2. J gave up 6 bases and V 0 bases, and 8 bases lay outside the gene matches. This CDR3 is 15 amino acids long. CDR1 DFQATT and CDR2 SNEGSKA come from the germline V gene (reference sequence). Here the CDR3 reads CSARDFLAVPNEQFF. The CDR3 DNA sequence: TGCAGTGCTAGAGATTTCCTAGCGGTCCCCAATGAGCAGTTCTTC.

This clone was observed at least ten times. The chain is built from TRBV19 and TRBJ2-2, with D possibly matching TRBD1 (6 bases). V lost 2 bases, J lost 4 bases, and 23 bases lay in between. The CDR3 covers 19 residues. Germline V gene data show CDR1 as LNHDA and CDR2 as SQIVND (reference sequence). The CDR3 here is CASSIFVSRGQKLTGELFF. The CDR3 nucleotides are TGTGCCAGTAGTATATTTGTCTCTCGGGGACAAAAACTCACCGGGGAGCTGTTTTTT.

CDR3 amino acids: CSVPSAGTGELFF. The CDR3 region has the DNA TGCAGCGTCCCATCCGCGGGGACCGGGGAGCTGTTTTTT. The rearrangement uses TRBV29-1 and TRBJ2-2; maybe TRBD2 (6 bases). Trimming stripped 6 bases from V and 5 bases from J, with 13 bases between. From germline, CDR1 is SQVTM and CDR2 ANQGSEA. The CDR3 is 13 residues long.

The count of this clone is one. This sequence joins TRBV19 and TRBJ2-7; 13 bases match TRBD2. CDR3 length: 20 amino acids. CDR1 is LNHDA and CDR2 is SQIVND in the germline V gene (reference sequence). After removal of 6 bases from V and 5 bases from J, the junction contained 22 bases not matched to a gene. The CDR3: CASSSICPRTSGGPADEQYF. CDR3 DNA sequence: TGTGCCAGTAGCAGTATATGCCCCCGGACTAGCGGGGGCCCAGCCGACGAGCAGTACTTC.

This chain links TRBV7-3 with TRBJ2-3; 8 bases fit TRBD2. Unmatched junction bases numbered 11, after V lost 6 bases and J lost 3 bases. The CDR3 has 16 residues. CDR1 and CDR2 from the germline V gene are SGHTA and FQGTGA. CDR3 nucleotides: TGTGCCAGCAGTTCAACAGGTGGCGGGGGGACAGATACGCAGTATTTT. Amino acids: CASSSTGGGGTDTQYF.

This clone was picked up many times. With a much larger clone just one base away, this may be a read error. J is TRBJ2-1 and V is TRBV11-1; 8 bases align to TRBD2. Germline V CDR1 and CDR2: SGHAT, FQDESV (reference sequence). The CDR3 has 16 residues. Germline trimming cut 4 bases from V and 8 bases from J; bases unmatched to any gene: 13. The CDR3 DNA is TGTGCCAGCAGCTCCGGGATCGGGAGGGTCTTTTATGAGCAGTTCTTC. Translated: CASSSGIGRVFYEQFF.

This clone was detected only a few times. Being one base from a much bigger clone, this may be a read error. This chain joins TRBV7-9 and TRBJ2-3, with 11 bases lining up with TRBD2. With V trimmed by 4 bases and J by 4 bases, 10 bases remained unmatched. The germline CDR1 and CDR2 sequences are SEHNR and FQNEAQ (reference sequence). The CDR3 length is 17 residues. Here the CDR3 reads CASSSPSGRLGSDTQYF. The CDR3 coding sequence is TGTGCCAGCAGCTCCCCTAGCGGGAGGCTTGGGTCAGATACGCAGTATTTT. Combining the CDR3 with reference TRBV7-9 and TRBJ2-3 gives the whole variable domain DTGVSQNPRHKITKRGQNVTFRCDPISEHNRLYWYRQTLGQGPEFLTYFQNEAQLEKSRLLSDRFSAERPKGSFSTLEIQRTEQGDSAMYLCASSSPSGRLGSDTQYFGPGTRLTVL.

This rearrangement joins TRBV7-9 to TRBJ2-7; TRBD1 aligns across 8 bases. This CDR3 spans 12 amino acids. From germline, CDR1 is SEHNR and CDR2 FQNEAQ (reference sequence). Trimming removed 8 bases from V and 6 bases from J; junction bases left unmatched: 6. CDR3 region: CASSDRAGEQYF. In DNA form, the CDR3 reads TGTGCCAGCTCGGACAGGGCGGGCGAGCAGTACTTC.

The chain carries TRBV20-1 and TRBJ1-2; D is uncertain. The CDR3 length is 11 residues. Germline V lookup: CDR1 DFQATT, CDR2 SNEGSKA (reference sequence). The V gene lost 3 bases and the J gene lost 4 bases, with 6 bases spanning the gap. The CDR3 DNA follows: TGCAGTGCTAGTTTCGGCTATGGCTACACCTTC. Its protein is CSASFGYGYTF.

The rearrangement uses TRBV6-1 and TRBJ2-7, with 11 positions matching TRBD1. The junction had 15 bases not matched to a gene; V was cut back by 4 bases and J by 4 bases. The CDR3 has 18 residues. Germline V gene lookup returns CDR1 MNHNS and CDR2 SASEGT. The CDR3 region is CASSAPPGTRDRGYEQYF. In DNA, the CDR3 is TGTGCCAGCAGTGCCCCCCCGGGGACCCGGGACAGGGGGTACGAGCAGTACTTC.

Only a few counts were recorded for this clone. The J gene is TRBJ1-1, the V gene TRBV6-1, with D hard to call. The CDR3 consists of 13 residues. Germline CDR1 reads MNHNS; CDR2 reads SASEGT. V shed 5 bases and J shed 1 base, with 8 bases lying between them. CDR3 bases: TGTGCCAGCAGTCCGGCCGAGAACACTGAAGCTTTCTTT. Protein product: CASSPAENTEAFF.

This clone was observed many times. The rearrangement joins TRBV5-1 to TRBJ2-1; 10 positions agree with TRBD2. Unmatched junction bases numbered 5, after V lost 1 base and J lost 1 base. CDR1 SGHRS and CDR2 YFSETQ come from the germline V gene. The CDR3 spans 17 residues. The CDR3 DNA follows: TGCGCCAGCAGCTTGTTCAAACTAGCGGGATCCTACAATGAGCAGTTCTTC. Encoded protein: CASSLFKLAGSYNEQFF.

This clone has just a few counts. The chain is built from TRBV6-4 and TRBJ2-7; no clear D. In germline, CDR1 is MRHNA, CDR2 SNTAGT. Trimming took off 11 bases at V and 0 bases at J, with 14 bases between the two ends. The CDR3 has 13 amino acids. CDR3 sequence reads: CARAPSSSYEQYF. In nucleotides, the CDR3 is TGTGCCCGGGCTCCCTCGAGCTCCTACGAGCAGTACTTC.

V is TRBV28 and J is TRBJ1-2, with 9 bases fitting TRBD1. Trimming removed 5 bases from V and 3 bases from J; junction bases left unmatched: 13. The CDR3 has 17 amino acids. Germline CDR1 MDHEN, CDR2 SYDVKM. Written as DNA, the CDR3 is TGTGCCAGCAGTGACAATCCCGGGGGACAGGGTGACTATGGCTACACCTTC. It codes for CASSDNPGGQGDYGYTF.

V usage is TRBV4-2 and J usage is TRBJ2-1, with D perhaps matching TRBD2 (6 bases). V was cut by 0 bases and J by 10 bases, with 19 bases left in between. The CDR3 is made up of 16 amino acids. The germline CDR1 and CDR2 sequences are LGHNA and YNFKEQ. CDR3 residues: CASSQEERLELEEQFF. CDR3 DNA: TGTGCCAGCAGCCAAGAAGAGCGACTAGAGTTGGAGGAGCAGTTCTTC.

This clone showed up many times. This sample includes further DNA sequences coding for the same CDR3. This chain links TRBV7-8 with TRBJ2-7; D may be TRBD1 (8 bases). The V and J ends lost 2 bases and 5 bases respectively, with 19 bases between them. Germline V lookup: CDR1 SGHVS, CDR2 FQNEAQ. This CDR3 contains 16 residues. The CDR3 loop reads CASSLSLRTGRDEQYF. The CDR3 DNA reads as TGTGCCAGCAGCTTATCTCTTCGGACAGGGAGGGACGAGCAGTACTTC.

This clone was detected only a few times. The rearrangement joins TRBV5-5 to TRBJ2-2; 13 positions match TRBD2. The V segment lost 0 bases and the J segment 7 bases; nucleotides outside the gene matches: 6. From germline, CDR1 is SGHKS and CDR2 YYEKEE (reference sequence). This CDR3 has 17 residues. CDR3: CASSLVLAGGHGGELFF. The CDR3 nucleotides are TGTGCCAGCAGCTTGGTACTAGCGGGAGGGCATGGCGGGGAGCTGTTTTTT.

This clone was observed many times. This CDR3 is CASSLWTEEKLFF. The DNA of the CDR3 is TGTGCCAGCAGCTTGTGGACGGAAGAAAAACTGTTTTTT. The rearrangement links TRBV3-1 to TRBJ1-4; D gene ambiguous. The CDR3 totals 13 residues. The germline V gene encodes CDR1 LGHDT and CDR2 YNNKEL (reference sequence). Trimming shortened V by 5 bases and J by 8 bases, and 12 bases separated the two germline ends.